A selection of T cell receptor beta chains follows, all from one sample in a study of blood T cell repertoires in COVID-19. Repertoires were generated with immunoSEQ multiplex PCR, while TCRdb's copy carries only in-frame clones and drops some. The table shows some 150,000 clones, with around nine tenths occurring only once. The sequencing sample was made of peripheral blood. The receptors stem from a woman aged 65 to 85 with acute or convalescent COVID-19. Each CDR3 is given with its conserved first and last residue. Each record gives: CDR3 protein, CDR3 DNA, CDR3 length, clone size, J gene, V gene, D gene. The D gene is left open where the match is weak. Clone size is given for some rows only: seen once, a few or many times, or a class if the clone is expanded.

CDR3aa: CASSGRGGSPNSPLHF; CDR3nt: TGTGCCAGCTCGGGTAGGGGGGGCTCCCCCAATTCACCCCTCCACTTT; len: 16; abundance: few; j_gene: TRBJ1-6; v_gene: TRBV2; d_gene: -
CDR3aa: CASSSSSGANVLTF; CDR3nt: TGTGCCAGCAGTTCCAGCTCTGGGGCCAACGTCCTGACTTTC; len: 14; abundance: -; j_gene: TRBJ2-6; v_gene: TRBV2; d_gene: -
CDR3aa: CASSQNSGTGTEAFF; CDR3nt: TGCGCCAGCAGCCAGAACTCCGGGACAGGGACCGAAGCTTTCTTT; len: 15; abundance: -; j_gene: TRBJ1-1; v_gene: TRBV4-1; d_gene: TRBD1
CDR3aa: CSAGWGGVETQYF; CDR3nt: TGCAGCGCCGGTTGGGGGGGCGTGGAGACCCAGTACTTC; len: 13; abundance: -; j_gene: TRBJ2-5; v_gene: TRBV29-1; d_gene: -
CDR3aa: CASSLTPGQGVPQPQHF; CDR3nt: TGTGCCAGCAGCCTCACTCCGGGACAGGGGGTTCCTCAGCCCCAGCATTTT; len: 17; abundance: -; j_gene: TRBJ1-5; v_gene: TRBV6-2/TRBV6-3; d_gene: TRBD1
CDR3aa: CASSQDGEQRDIQYF; CDR3nt: TGCGCCAGCAGCCAAGACGGGGAACAAAGGGACATTCAGTACTTC; len: 15; abundance: -; j_gene: TRBJ2-4; v_gene: TRBV4-1; d_gene: -
CDR3aa: CAWSLTMGTGRAQPQHF; CDR3nt: TGTGCCTGGAGTCTGACCATGGGGACAGGGAGAGCTCAGCCCCAGCATTTT; len: 17; abundance: -; j_gene: TRBJ1-5; v_gene: TRBV30; d_gene: TRBD1
CDR3aa: CASSITSSQNNSPLHF; CDR3nt: TGTGCCAGTAGTATAACCTCCTCACAGAATAATTCACCCCTCCACTTT; len: 16; abundance: -; j_gene: TRBJ1-6; v_gene: TRBV19; d_gene: -
CDR3aa: CASSSTGRGYTF; CDR3nt: TGTGCCAGCAGCTCCACAGGGCGAGGCTACACCTTC; len: 12; abundance: -; j_gene: TRBJ1-2; v_gene: TRBV28; d_gene: -
CDR3aa: CASAPGQHAVGTNEKLFF; CDR3nt: TGTGCCAGCGCCCCGGGACAGCACGCCGTGGGTACTAATGAAAAACTGTTTTTT; len: 18; abundance: once; j_gene: TRBJ1-4; v_gene: TRBV7-8; d_gene: TRBD1
CDR3aa: CSVDQGGGYGYTF; CDR3nt: TGCAGCGTTGACCAGGGGGGTGGCTATGGCTACACCTTC; len: 13; abundance: -; j_gene: TRBJ1-2; v_gene: TRBV29-1; d_gene: TRBD1
CDR3aa: CASSLFPGQLTGELFF; CDR3nt: TGTGCCAGCAGTTTATTTCCGGGACAACTCACCGGGGAGCTGTTTTTT; len: 16; abundance: -; j_gene: TRBJ2-2; v_gene: TRBV28; d_gene: -
CDR3aa: CASSLGAARHIREQYF; CDR3nt: TGTGCCAGCAGCTTGGGCGCCGCGCGACACATTAGGGAGCAGTACTTC; len: 16; abundance: -; j_gene: TRBJ2-7; v_gene: TRBV5-6; d_gene: -